This paragraph covers one T cell receptor (beta chain) sequence. Its antigen remains unknown. The CDR3 contains 15 residues. V lost 3 bases, J lost 2 bases, and 1 base stayed unmatched. Germline CDR1 and CDR2: MGHRA and YSYEKL. These data originate in a study of CD8+ T cells in alopecia areata. RNA was extracted and reverse transcribed into cDNA as the sequencing template. Clones were sequenced by immunoSEQ multiplex PCR, and TCRdb holds only the in-frame ones, with some missing. The data hold 150,000 or so clones, with roughly 66% observed a single time. Study-level findings and limits: Across lesional scalp, and particularly alopecia totalis/universalis, clonality surpassed that of normal scalp.

The sequence came from a human donor with alopecia areata. This chain uses TRBV4-1 with TRBJ2-1; 10 nucleotides line up with TRBD2. The sequences come from CD8+ T cells sorted from blood, collected at week 0. The CDR3, as DNA: TGCGCCAGCAGCCATAGCGGGGGGACCTACAATGAGCAGTTCTTC. This codes for CASSHSGGTYNEQFF.